This T cell receptor (beta chain) was profiled in a study of blood T cell repertoires in COVID-19. Study-level background: The United States, Italy and Spain provided the acute and convalescent COVID-19 samples. In each case, the material was cDNA or gDNA derived from T cells, B-cell-depleted T cells, or PBMCs.

V shed 6 bases and J shed 4 bases, with 10 bases lying between them. Germline CDR1 and CDR2: SGHKS and YYEKEE (reference sequence). This CDR3 spans 13 amino acids. In the original workflow: Researchers report that nucleated cell counts were estimated from reference gene primer amplification. TCRdb's table, derived via immunoSEQ multiplex PCR, lists solely in-frame clones and lacks some. Clone size and the V and J calls come from that table; the DNA yielded D and trimming. The sample yields about 190,000 clones, 84% seen once. The receptor's source is a human donor in a cohort sampled during active COVID-19. The source material was peripheral blood. The chain combines TRBV5-5 with TRBJ2-2, with D possibly being TRBD2 (6 bases). CDR3 coding DNA: TGTGCCAGCACCCTGGGGGGCACCGGGGAGCTGTTTTTT. Translated: CASTLGGTGELFF. The whole variable domain, filled in from reference TRBV5-5 and TRBJ2-2, reads DAGVTQSPTHLIKTRGQQVTLRCSPISGHKSVSWYQQVLGQGPQFIFQYYEKEERGRGNFPDRFSARQFPNYSSELNVNALLLGDSALYLCASTLGGTGELFFGEGSRLTVL.